These 8 T cell receptor beta chains originate from one sample sequenced in a study of cytomegalovirus exposure and HLA in healthy donors. With 60 Vbeta and 13 Jbeta primers, the PCR was carried out. The data were produced by immunoSEQ multiplex PCR, yet TCRdb's version contains in-frame clones alone and is incomplete. This sample has 150,000 to 200,000 clones, with about 9% found just once. The specimen was PBMCs. All receptors come from a young woman in good health and CMV-seropositive.

This clone was observed many times. The V and J genes are TRBV6-1 and TRBJ2-7; perhaps TRBD2 as D (7 bases). The CDR3 loop spans 14 amino acids. Trimming stripped 6 bases from V and 3 bases from J, with 15 bases between. CDR1 is MNHNS, CDR2 SASEGT, per germline. The CDR3 here is CASRGGGGFYEQYF. Written as DNA, the CDR3 is TGTGCCAGCAGAGGGGGAGGGGGGTTCTACGAGCAGTACTTC.

The gene calls are TRBV4-1 and TRBJ2-7; D may be TRBD2 (6 bases). The germline V gene has CDR1 MGHRA and CDR2 YSYEKL. V shed 1 base and J shed 4 bases, with 14 bases lying between them. The CDR3 runs 15 residues. The CDR3 protein is CASSQAPGGLYEQYF. The DNA for the CDR3 is TGCGCCAGCAGCCAAGCTCCCGGGGGTTTATACGAGCAGTACTTC.

This chain connects TRBV4-1 to TRBJ1-5, with D possibly being TRBD1 (5 bases). The germline gives CDR1 MGHRA, CDR2 YSYEKL. This CDR3 comprises 15 residues. V lost 1 base, J lost 7 bases, and 14 bases lay in between. In DNA form, the CDR3 reads TGCGCCAGCAGCCAAGTAGCCGGGGAGGGGCAGCCCCAGCATTTT. This gives the protein CASSQVAGEGQPQHF.

The chain has TRBV6-1 and TRBJ2-7, with a tentative D call TRBD2 (5 bases). The CDR3 covers 12 residues. The ends were cut back, 2 bases at V and 7 bases at J, with 9 bases in the middle. The germline V gene has CDR1 MNHNS and CDR2 SASEGT. DNA for the CDR3: TGTGCCAGCAGTGAACCGACGGGGGAGCAGTACTTC. This codes for CASSEPTGEQYF.

The chain is built from TRBV12-5 and TRBJ2-3; tentative D call: TRBD2 (6 bases). Germline CDR1 reads LGHNT; CDR2 reads FRNRAP. CDR3 length equals 18 residues. V lost 0 bases and J 3 bases, leaving 19 bases between the germline ends. The CDR3 DNA follows: TGTGCTAGTGGTTTGGTAGAGGTCCGGGAGAAGGGGACAGATACGCAGTATTTT. Its translation: CASGLVEVREKGTDTQYF.

This clone has more than one count but fewer than ten. The chain links TRBV5-1 to TRBJ1-4; D unresolved. The CDR3 covers 14 residues. The V end lost 0 bases, the J end lost 7 bases, and 10 bases lay between the germline ends. The V gene's germline CDR1 is SGHRS and CDR2 YFSETQ. This CDR3 is CASSLGTEGEKLFF. CDR3 bases: TGCGCCAGCAGCTTGGGTACGGAGGGTGAAAAACTGTTTTTT.

This clone appeared a few times. The chain joins TRBV6-5 to TRBJ2-3; the match to TRBD2 covers 12 bases. The CDR3 is 16 amino acids. Germline V gene lookup returns CDR1 MNHEY and CDR2 SVGAGI. J was trimmed by 4 bases and V by 4 bases; bases with no gene match: 6. In nucleotides, the CDR3 is TGTGCCAGCAGTTTTTTACTAGCGGGAGGACCAGATACGCAGTATTTT. It encodes CASSFLLAGGPDTQYF.

This clone was seen more than once but under ten times. The rearrangement uses TRBV27 and TRBJ2-1; 7 bases are a match to TRBD1. The CDR3 has 14 amino acids. The germline V gene encodes CDR1 MNHEY and CDR2 SMNVEV (reference sequence). V was pared by 6 bases and J by 7 bases, with 9 bases of the junction left unmatched. The CDR3 spells CASRRQGTGNEQFF. The CDR3 coding sequence is TGTGCCAGCAGAAGACAGGGTACGGGTAATGAGCAGTTCTTC.